This T cell receptor (beta chain) is drawn from a study of spatial heterogeneity in lung cancer. Study in general: Bulk RNA-seq from matched material yielded a T cell module score that correlated strongly with TCR transcript counts in tumor regions. Mean representation of each unique TCR and UMI combination in the raw reads exceeded nine occurrences.

Documented time point: sample taken at primary tumor resection. CDR3 length equals 15 residues. Germline V CDR1 and CDR2: SGHTA, FQGTGA. The V end lost 4 bases, the J end lost 0 bases, and 11 bases lay between the germline ends. By proportion, this clonotype is large (0.1 to 1%). Its target is unknown. Every cDNA TCR molecule received its own unique molecular identifier. TCRdb itself ran the 5' RACE reads through MiXCR, one entry per CDR3 protein. There are about 1,200 distinct CDR3 sequences in the sample; more than 25% occur only once, and roughly 21% lies in the top ten. Broader study findings: Nonsynonymous mutation counts, ubiquitous and regional, were tracked by the respective counts of ubiquitous and regional expanded TCRs. Counts that tracked tumor mutation counts were those of expanded intratumoral alpha and beta TCRs.

The rearrangement joins TRBV7-3 to TRBJ2-3; possible D gene TRBD2, 5 bases. This specimen was lung tumor tissue, taken at surgery. The TCR sequence derives from a male donor with early-stage non-small cell lung cancer. The CDR3 nucleotides are TGTGCCAGCAGCTCTACGGGATCTAGCACAGATACGCAGTATTTT. Protein sequence: CASSSTGSSTDTQYF.